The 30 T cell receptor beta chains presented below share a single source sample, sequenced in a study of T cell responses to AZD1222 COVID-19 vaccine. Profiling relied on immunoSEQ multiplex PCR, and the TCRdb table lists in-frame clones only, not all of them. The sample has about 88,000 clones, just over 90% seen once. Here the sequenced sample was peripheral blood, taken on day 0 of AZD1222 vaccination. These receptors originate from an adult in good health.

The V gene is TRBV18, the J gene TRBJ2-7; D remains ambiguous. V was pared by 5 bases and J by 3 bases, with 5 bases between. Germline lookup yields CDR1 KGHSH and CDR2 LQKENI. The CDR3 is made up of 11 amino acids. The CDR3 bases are TGTGCCAGCTCAGCCAACTACGAGCAGTACTTC. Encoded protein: CASSANYEQYF.

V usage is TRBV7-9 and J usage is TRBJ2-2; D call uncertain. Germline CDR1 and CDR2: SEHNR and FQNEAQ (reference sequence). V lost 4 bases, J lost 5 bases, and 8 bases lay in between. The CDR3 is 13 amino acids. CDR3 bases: TGTGCCAGCAGCTCAGTGGGGACCGGGGAGCTGTTTTTT. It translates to CASSSVGTGELFF.

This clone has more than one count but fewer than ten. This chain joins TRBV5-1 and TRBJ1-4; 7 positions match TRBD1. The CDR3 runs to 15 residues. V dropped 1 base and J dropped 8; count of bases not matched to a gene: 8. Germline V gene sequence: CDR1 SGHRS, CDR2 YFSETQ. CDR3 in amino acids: CASSLLGTGEEKLFF. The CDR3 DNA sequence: TGCGCCAGCAGCTTGCTTGGAACAGGGGAAGAAAAACTGTTTTTT.

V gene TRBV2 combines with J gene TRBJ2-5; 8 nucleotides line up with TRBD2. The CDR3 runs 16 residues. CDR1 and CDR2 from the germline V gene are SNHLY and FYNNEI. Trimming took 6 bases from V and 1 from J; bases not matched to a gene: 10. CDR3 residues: CASRAGGAGAQETQYF. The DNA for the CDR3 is TGTGCCAGCAGAGCAGGCGGAGCGGGAGCCCAAGAGACCCAGTACTTC. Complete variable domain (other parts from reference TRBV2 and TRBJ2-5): EPEVTQTPSHQVTQMGQEVILRCVPISNHLYFYWYRQILGQKVEFLVSFYNNEISEKSEIFDDQFSVERPDGSNFTLKIRSTKLEDSAMYFCASRAGGAGAQETQYFGPGTRLLVL.

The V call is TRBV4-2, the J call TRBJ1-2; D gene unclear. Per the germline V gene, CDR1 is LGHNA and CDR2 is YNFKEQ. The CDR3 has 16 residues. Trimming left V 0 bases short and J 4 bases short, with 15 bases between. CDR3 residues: CASSQEEGLTLYGYTF. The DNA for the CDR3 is TGTGCCAGCAGCCAAGAGGAAGGTTTAACCCTCTATGGCTACACCTTC.

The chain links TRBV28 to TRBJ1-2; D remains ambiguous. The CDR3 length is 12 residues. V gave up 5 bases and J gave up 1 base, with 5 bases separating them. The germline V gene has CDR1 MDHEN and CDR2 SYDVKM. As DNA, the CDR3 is TGTGCCAGCAGTCCCCGTAACTATGGCTACACCTTC. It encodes CASSPRNYGYTF.

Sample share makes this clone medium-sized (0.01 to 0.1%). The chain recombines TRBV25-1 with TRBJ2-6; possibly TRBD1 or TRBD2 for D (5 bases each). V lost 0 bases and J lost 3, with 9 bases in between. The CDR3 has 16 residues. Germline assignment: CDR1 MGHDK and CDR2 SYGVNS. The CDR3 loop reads CASSEYGGFGANVLTF. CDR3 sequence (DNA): TGTGCCAGCAGTGAATATGGGGGTTTTGGGGCCAACGTCCTGACTTTC.

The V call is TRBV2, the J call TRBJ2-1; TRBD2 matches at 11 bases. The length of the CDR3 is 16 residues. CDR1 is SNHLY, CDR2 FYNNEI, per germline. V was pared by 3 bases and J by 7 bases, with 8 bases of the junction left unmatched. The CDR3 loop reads CASSDFVLAGDNEQFF. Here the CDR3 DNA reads TGTGCCAGCAGTGATTTTGTACTAGCGGGAGATAATGAGCAGTTCTTC.

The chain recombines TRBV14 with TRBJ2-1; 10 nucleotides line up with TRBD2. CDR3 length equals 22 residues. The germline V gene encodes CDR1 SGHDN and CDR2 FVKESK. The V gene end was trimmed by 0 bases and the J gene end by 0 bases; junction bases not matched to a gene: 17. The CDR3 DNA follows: TGTGCCAGCAGCCAAGATCAGGGCTGGTCTAGCGGGAGTTGGAGCTCCTACAATGAGCAGTTCTTC. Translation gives CASSQDQGWSSGSWSSYNEQFF.

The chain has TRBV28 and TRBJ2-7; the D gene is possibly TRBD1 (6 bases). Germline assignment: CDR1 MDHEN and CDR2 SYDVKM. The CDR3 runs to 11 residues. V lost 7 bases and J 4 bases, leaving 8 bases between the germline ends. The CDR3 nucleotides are TGTGCCAGCAATACAGGGTACGAGCAGTACTTC. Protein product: CASNTGYEQYF.

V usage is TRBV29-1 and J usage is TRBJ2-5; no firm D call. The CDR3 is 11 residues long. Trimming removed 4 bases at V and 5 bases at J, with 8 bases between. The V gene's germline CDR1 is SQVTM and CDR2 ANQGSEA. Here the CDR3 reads CSVVPAETQYF. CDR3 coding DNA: TGCAGCGTTGTCCCGGCGGAGACCCAGTACTTC.

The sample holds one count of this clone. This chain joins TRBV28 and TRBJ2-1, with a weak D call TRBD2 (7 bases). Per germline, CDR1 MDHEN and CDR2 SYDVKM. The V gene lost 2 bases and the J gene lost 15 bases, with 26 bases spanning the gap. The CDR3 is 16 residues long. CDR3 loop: CASSLAQGRGAVSGFF. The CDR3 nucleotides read TGTGCCAGCAGTTTAGCCCAGGGGAGGGGGGCCGTTAGTGGGTTCTTC.

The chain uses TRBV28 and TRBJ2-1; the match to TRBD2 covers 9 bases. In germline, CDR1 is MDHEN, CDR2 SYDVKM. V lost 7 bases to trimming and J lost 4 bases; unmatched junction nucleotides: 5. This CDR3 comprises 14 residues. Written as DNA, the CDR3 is TGTGCCAGCAAGACTAGCGGAGCATACAATGAGCAGTTCTTC. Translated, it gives CASKTSGAYNEQFF.

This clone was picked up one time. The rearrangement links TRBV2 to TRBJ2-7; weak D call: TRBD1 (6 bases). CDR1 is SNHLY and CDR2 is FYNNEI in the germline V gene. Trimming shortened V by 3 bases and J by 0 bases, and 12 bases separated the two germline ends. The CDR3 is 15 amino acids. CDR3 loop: CASSDGTLSSYEQYF. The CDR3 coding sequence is TGTGCCAGCAGTGATGGGACATTGAGCTCCTACGAGCAGTACTTC.

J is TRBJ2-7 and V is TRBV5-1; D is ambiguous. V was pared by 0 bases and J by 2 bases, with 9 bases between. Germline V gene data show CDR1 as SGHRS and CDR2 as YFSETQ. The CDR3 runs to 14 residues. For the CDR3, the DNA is TGCGCCAGCAGCTTGGAGTACAGAACCTACGAGCAGTACTTC. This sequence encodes CASSLEYRTYEQYF. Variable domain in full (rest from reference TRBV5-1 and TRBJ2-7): KAGVTQTPRYLIKTRGQQVTLSCSPISGHRSVSWYQQTPGQGLQFLFEYFSETQRNKGNFPGRFSGRQFSNSRSEMNVSTLELGDSALYLCASSLEYRTYEQYFGPGTRLTVT.

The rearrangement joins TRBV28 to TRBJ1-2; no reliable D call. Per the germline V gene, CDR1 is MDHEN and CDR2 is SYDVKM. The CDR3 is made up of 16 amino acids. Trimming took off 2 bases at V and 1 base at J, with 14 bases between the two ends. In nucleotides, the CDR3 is TGTGCCAGCAGTTTAGCCCCCAATATTATTAACTATGGCTACACCTTC. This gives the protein CASSLAPNIINYGYTF.

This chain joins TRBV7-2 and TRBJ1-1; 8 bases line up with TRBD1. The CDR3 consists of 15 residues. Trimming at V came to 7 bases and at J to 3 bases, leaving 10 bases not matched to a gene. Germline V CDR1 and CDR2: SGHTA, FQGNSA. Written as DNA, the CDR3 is TGTGCCAGCACCCCGGGTCCAGGGGGCTACACTGAAGCTTTCTTT. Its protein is CASTPGPGGYTEAFF.

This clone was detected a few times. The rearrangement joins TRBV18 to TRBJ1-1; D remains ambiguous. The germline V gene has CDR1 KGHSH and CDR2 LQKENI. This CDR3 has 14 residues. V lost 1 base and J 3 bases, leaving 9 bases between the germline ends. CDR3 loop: CASSPRADYTEAFF. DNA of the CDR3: TGTGCCAGCTCACCACGGGCAGACTACACTGAAGCTTTCTTT.

CDR3 nucleotide sequence: TGTGCCAGCAGTTTTTCAGTTTTTTACGAGCAGTACTTC. Protein: CASSFSVFYEQYF. The V and J genes are TRBV6-5 and TRBJ2-7; D is unclear. Trimming stripped 4 bases from V and 4 bases from J, with 11 bases between. The germline gives CDR1 MNHEY, CDR2 SVGAGI. The CDR3 sequence is 13 residues long.

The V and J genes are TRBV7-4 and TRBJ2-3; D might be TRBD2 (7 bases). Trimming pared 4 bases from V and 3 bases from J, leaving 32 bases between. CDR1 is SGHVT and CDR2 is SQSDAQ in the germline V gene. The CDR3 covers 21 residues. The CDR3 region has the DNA TGTGCCAGCAGCTGGGGTTTCCGGGACAATTCGACTAGCTGGAAAACAGATACGCAGTATTTT. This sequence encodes CASSWGFRDNSTSWKTDTQYF.

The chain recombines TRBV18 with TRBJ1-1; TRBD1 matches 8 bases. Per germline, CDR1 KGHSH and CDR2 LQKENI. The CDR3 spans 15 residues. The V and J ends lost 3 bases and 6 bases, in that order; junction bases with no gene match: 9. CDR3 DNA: TGTGCCAGCTCACCGGGACAGGCTGCGGGCGCTGAAGCTTTCTTT. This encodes CASSPGQAAGAEAFF.

The CDR3 bases are TGTGCCACGACTAGCCGATTTAGCACAGATACGCAGTATTTT. Amino acid sequence: CATTSRFSTDTQYF. This chain connects TRBV6-5 to TRBJ2-3, with 7 nucleotides matching TRBD2. The CDR3 length is 14 residues. The germline V gene encodes CDR1 MNHEY and CDR2 SVGAGI. V lost 10 bases, J lost 0 bases, and 7 bases stayed unmatched.

CDR3 nucleotide sequence: TGTGCCTGGAGTCTCTCGCCTAGCGGCTCAGAGTTCTTC. Amino acid sequence: CAWSLSPSGSEFF. This chain links TRBV30 with TRBJ2-1, with 7 bases lining up with TRBD2. With 2 bases clipped from V and 14 bases from J, the junction kept 12 bases outside the gene matches. Germline V gene data show CDR1 as GTSNPN and CDR2 as SVGIG (reference sequence). The CDR3 loop spans 13 amino acids.

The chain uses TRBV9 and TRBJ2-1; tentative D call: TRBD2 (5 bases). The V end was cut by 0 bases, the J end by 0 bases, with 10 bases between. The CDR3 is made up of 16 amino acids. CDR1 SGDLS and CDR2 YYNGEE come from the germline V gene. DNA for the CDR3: TGTGCCAGCAGCGTAGGGGGTAGCGTCTCCTACAATGAGCAGTTCTTC. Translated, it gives CASSVGGSVSYNEQFF.

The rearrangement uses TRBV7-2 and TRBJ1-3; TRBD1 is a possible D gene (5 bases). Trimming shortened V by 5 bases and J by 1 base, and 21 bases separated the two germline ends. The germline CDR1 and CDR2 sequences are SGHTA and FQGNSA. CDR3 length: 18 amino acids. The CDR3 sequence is CASSVSGAGFGSGNTIYF. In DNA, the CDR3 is TGTGCCAGCAGCGTCTCCGGGGCAGGGTTCGGGTCTGGAAACACCATATATTTT.

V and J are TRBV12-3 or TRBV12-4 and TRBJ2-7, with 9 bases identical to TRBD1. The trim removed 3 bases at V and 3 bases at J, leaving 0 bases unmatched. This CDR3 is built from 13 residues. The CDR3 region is CASSLGQGYEQYF. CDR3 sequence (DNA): TGTGCCAGCAGTTTGGGACAGGGCTACGAGCAGTACTTC.

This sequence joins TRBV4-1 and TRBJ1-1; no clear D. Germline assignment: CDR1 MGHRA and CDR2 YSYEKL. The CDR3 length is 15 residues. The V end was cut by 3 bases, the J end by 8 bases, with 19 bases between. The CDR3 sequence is CASSQAPGQAIEAFF. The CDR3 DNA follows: TGCGCCAGCAGCCAGGCCCCGGGCCAGGCCATCGAAGCTTTCTTT.

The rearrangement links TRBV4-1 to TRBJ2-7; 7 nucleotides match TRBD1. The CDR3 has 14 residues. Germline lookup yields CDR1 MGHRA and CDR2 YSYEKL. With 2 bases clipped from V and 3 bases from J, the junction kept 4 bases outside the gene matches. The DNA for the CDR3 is TGCGCCAGCAGCCAAATCGACAGGGACTACGAGCAGTACTTC. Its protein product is CASSQIDRDYEQYF.

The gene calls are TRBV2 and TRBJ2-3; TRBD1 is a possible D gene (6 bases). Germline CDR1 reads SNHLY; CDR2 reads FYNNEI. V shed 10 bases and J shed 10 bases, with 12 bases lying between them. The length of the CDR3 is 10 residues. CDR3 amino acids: CATGTTPQYF. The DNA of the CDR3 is TGTGCCACCGGGACAACTCCGCAGTATTTT.

The CDR3 DNA is TGTGCCATTTACAGGGGCTATAATTCACCCCTCCACTTT. It codes for CAIYRGYNSPLHF. The chain recombines TRBV10-3 with TRBJ1-6; 7 bases agree with TRBD1. V lost 9 bases, J lost 3 bases, and 2 bases stayed unmatched. Germline lookup yields CDR1 ENHRY and CDR2 SYGVKD. This CDR3 spans 13 amino acids.